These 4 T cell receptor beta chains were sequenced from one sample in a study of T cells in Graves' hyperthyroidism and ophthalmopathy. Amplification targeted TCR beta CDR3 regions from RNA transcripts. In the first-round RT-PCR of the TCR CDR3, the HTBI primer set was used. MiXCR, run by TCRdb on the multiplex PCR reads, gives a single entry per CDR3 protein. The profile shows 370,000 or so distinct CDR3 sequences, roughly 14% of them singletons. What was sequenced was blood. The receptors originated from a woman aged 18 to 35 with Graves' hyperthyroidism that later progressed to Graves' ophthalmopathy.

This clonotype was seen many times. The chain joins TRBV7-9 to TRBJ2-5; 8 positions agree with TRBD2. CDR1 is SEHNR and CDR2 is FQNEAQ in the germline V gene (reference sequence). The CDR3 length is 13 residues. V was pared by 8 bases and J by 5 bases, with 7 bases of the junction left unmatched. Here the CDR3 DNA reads TGTGCCAGCTTGCTAGCGGGTACGGAGACCCAGTACTTC. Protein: CASLLAGTETQYF.

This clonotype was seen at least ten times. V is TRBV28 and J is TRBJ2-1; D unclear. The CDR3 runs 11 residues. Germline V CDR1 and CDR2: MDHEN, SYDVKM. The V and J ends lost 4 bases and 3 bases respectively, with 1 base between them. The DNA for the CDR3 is TGTGCCAGCAGTTACTACAATGAGCAGTTCTTC. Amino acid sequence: CASSYYNEQFF.

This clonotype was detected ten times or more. The CDR3 spells CASSFHQASYEQYF. CDR3 bases: TGTGCCAGCAGCTTTCACCAGGCCTCCTACGAGCAGTACTTC. The V call is TRBV5-5, the J call TRBJ2-7; D is undetermined. Germline lookup yields CDR1 SGHKS and CDR2 YYEKEE (reference sequence). V dropped 2 bases and J dropped 0 bases, with 9 bases sitting between them. CDR3 length: 14 amino acids.

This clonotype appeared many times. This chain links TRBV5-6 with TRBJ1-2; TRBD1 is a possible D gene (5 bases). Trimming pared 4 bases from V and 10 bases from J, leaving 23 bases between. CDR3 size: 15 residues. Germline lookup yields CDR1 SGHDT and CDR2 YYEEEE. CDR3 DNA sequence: TGTGCCAGCAGCGATCGACAGATGCAGCGGGGGTTCTACACCTTC. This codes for CASSDRQMQRGFYTF.